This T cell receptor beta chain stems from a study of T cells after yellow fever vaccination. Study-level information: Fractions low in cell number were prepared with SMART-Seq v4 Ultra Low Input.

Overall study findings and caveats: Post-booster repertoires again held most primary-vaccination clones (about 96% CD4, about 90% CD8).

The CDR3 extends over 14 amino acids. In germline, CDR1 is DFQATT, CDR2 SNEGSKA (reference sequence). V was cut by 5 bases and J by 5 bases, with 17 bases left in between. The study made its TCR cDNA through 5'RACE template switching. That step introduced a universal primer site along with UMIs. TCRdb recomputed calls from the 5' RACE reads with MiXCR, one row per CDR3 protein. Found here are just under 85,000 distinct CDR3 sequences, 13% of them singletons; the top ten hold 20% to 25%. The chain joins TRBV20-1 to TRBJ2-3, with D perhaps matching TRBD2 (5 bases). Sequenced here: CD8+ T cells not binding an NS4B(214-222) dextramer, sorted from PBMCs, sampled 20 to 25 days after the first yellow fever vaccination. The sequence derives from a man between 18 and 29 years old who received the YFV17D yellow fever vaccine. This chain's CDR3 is CSAGPALRGDTQYF. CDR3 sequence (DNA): TGCAGTGCTGGACCAGCCCTTCGGGGAGATACGCAGTATTTT.